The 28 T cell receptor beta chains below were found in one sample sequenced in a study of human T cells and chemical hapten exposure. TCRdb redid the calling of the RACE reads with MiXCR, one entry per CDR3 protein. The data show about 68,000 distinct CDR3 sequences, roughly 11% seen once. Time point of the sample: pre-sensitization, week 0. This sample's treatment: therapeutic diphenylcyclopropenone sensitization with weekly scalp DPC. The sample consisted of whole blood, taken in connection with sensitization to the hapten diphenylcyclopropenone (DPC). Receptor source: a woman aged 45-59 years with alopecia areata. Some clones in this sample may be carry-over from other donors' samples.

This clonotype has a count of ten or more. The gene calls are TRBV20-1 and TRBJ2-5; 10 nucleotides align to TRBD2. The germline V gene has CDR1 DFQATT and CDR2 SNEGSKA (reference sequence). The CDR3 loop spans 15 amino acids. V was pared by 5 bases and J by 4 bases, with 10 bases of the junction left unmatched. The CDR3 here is CSAPPQRGGAETQYF. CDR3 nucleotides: TGCAGTGCTCCGCCCCAGCGGGGGGGGGCAGAGACCCAGTACTTC.

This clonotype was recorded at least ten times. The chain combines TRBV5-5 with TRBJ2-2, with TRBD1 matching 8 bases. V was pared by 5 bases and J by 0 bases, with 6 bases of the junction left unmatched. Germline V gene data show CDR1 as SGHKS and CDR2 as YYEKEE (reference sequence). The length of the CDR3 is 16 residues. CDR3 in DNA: TGTGCCAGCAGTTTAGGACAGGGATCGAACACCGGGGAGCTGTTTTTT. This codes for CASSLGQGSNTGELFF.

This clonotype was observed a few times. The CDR3 is CASTRIHTGETQYF. DNA for the CDR3: TGTGCCTCGACCCGAATTCACACGGGGGAGACCCAGTACTTC. The chain combines TRBV30 with TRBJ2-5, with D possibly being TRBD2 (5 bases). V lost 7 bases and J lost 5, with 20 bases in between. Germline CDR1 reads GTSNPN; CDR2 reads SVGIG (reference sequence). The CDR3 contains 14 residues. The complete variable domain, with remaining parts taken from reference TRBV30 and TRBJ2-5, reads SQTIHQWPATLVQPVGSPLSLECTVEGTSNPNLYWYRQAAGRGLQLLFYSVGIGQISSEVPQNLSASRPQDRQFILSSKKLLLSDSGFYLCASTRIHTGETQYFGPGTRLLVL.

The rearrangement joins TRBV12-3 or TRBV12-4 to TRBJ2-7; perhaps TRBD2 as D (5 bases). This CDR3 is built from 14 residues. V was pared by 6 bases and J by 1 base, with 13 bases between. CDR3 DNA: TGTGCCAGCAGGGACTCCGTAGTATCCTACGAGCAGTACTTC. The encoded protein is CASRDSVVSYEQYF.

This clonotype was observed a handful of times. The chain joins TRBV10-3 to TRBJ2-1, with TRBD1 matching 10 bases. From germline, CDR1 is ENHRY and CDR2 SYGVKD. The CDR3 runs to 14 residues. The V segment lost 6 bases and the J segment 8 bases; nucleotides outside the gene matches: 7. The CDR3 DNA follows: TGTGCCATCAGCCGACAGGGGGCTGGGGATGAGCAGTTCTTC. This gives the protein CAISRQGAGDEQFF.

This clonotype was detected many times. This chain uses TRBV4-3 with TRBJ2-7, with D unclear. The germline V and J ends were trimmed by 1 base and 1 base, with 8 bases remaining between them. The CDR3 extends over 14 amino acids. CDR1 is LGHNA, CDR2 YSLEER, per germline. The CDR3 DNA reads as TGCGCCAGCAGCCAAGCGGGCCGATCCTACGAGCAGTACTTC. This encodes CASSQAGRSYEQYF.

The CDR3 reads CASSYSIQVQAFF. The CDR3 DNA reads TGTGCCAGCAGTTACTCGATTCAGGTTCAAGCTTTCTTT. The gene calls are TRBV6-5 and TRBJ1-1; D ambiguous. V lost 0 bases to trimming and J lost 9 bases, with 11 bases between them. The CDR3 spans 13 residues. Germline loops: CDR1 MNHEY, CDR2 SVGAGI.

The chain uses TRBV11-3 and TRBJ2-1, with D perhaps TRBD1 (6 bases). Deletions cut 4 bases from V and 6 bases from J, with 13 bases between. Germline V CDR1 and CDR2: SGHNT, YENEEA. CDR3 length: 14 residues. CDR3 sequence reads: CASSSRGRGNEQFF. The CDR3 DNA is TGTGCCAGCAGCTCCCGCGGCAGGGGCAATGAGCAGTTCTTC.

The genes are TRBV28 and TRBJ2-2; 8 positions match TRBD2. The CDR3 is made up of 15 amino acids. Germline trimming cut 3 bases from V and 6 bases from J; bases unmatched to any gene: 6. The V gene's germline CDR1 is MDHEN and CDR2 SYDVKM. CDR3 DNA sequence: TGTGCCAGCAGTTTTCTTGGACTAGCATCCGGGGAGCTGTTTTTT. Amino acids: CASSFLGLASGELFF.

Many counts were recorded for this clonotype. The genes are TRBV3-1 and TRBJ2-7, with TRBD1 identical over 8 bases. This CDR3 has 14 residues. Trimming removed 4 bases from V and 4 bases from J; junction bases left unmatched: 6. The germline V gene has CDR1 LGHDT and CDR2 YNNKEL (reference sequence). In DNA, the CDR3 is TGTGCCAGCAGCCGCGGGACAGGAATTTACGAGCAGTACTTC. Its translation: CASSRGTGIYEQYF.

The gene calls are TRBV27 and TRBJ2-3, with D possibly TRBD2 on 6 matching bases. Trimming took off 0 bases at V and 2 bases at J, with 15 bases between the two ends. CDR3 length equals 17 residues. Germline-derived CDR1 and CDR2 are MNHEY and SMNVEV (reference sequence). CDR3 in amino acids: CASSLSEGPRTTDTQYF. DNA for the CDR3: TGTGCCAGCAGTTTATCGGAGGGACCCCGTACCACAGATACGCAGTATTTT.

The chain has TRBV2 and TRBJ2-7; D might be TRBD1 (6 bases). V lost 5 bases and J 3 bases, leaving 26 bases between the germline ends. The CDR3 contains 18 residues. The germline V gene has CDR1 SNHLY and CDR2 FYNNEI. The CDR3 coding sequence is TGTGCCAGCAGTCTACAGGGAAGTATCGGGGTTAAAAGCTACGAGCAGTACTTC. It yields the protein CASSLQGSIGVKSYEQYF.

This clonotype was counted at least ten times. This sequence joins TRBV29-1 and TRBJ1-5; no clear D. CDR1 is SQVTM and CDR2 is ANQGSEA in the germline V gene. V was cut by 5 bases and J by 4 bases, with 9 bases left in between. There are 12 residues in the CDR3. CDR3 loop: CSVQDGNQPQHF. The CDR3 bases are TGCAGCGTTCAGGACGGAAATCAGCCCCAGCATTTT.

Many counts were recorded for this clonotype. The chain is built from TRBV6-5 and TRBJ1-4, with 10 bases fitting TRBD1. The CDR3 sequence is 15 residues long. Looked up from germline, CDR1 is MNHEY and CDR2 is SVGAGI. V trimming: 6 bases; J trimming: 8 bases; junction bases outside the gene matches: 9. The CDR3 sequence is CASRGQGDRAEKLFF. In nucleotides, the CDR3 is TGTGCCAGCAGAGGACAGGGGGACCGGGCCGAAAAACTGTTTTTT.

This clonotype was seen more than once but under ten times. CDR3 DNA: TGCAGCGTTGAACCGGGGGGATCCTACAATGAGCAGTTCTTC. This encodes CSVEPGGSYNEQFF. This chain uses TRBV29-1 with TRBJ2-1; 7 bases agree with TRBD2. Trimming removed 2 bases from V and 1 base from J; junction bases left unmatched: 2. Germline CDR1 reads SQVTM; CDR2 reads ANQGSEA. The CDR3 sequence is 14 residues long.

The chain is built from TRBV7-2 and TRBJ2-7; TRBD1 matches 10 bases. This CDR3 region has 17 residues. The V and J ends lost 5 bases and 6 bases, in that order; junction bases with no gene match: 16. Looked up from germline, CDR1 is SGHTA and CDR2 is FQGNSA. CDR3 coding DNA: TGTGCCAGCAGCCCGGCTAGAGTGAGACAGGGGGCGTTCGAGCAGTACTTC. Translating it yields CASSPARVRQGAFEQYF. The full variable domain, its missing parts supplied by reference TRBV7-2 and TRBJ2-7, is GAGVSQSPSNKVTEKGKDVELRCDPISGHTALYWYRQSLGQGLEFLIYFQGNSAPDKSGLPSDRFSAERTGGSVSTLTIQRTQQEDSAVYLCASSPARVRQGAFEQYFGPGTRLTVT.

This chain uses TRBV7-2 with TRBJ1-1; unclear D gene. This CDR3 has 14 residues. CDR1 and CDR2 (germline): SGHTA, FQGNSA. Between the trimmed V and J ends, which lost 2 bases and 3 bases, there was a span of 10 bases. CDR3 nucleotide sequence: TGTGCCAGCAGCTTATCGACGTCGGACACTGAAGCTTTCTTT. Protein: CASSLSTSDTEAFF. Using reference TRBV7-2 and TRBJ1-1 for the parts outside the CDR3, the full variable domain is GAGVSQSPSNKVTEKGKDVELRCDPISGHTALYWYRQSLGQGLEFLIYFQGNSAPDKSGLPSDRFSAERTGGSVSTLTIQRTQQEDSAVYLCASSLSTSDTEAFFGQGTRLTVV.

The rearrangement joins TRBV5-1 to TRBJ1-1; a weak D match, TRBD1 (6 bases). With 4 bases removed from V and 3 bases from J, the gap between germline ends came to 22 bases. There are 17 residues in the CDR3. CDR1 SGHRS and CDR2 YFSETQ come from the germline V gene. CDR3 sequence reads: CASSPLGGGLAYTEAFF. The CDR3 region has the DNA TGCGCCAGCAGCCCCCTCGGAGGGGGTCTTGCTTACACTGAAGCTTTCTTT.

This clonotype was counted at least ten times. The CDR3 is CASSIPPYGYTF. The CDR3 DNA reads TGTGCCAGCAGTATCCCTCCCTATGGCTACACCTTC. The rearrangement uses TRBV28 and TRBJ1-2; no firm D call. The CDR3 has 12 residues. Germline CDR1 is MDHEN and CDR2 is SYDVKM. Trimming removed 5 bases at V and 4 bases at J, with 8 bases between.

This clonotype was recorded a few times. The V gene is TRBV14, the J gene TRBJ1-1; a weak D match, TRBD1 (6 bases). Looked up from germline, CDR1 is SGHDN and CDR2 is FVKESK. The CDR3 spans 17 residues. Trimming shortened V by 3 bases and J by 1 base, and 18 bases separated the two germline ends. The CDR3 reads CASSHDPRGNRNTEAFF. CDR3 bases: TGTGCCAGCAGCCATGACCCGAGGGGGAATCGGAACACTGAAGCTTTCTTT.

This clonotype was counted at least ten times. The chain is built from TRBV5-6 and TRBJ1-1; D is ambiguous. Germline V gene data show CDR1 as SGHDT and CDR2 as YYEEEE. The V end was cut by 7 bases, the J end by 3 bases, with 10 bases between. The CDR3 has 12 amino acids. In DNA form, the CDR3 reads TGTGCCAGCGGCTATGAAGACACTGAAGCTTTCTTT. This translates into CASGYEDTEAFF.

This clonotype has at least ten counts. CDR3 region: CASSEDSISNQPQHF. CDR3 nucleotides: TGTGCCAGCAGTGAGGACAGCATTAGCAATCAGCCCCAGCATTTT. The chain has TRBV25-1 and TRBJ1-5; possibly TRBD1 for D (6 bases). There are 15 residues in the CDR3. The V gene's germline CDR1 is MGHDK and CDR2 SYGVNS. V lost 3 bases and J 0 bases, leaving 9 bases between the germline ends.

DNA of the CDR3: TGCAGCGTTGTAAAGGGGGGGAACACTGAAGCTTTCTTT. This sequence encodes CSVVKGGNTEAFF. The rearrangement links TRBV29-1 to TRBJ1-1, with D possibly TRBD1 on 6 matching bases. With 4 bases removed from V and 1 base from J, the gap between germline ends came to 10 bases. The length of the CDR3 is 13 residues. In germline, CDR1 is SQVTM, CDR2 ANQGSEA.

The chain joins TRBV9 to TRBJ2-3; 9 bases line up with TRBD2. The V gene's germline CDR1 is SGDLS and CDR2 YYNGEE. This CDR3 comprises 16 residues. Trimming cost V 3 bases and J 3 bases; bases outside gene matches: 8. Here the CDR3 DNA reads TGTGCCAGCAGCGGATATAGCGGGGGCGGGACAGATACGCAGTATTTT. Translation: CASSGYSGGGTDTQYF.

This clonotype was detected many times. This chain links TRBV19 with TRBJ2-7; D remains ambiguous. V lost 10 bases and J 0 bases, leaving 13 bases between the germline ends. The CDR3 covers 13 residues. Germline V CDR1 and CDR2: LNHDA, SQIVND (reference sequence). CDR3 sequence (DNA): TGTGCCACTCAAGGAGTGTACTCCTACGAGCAGTACTTC. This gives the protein CATQGVYSYEQYF.

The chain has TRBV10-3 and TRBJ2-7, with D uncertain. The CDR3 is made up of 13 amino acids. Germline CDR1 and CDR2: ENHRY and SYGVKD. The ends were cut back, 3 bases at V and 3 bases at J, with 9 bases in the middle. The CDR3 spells CAISEGSGYEQYF. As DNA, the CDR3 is TGTGCCATCAGTGAAGGGTCTGGCTACGAGCAGTACTTC.

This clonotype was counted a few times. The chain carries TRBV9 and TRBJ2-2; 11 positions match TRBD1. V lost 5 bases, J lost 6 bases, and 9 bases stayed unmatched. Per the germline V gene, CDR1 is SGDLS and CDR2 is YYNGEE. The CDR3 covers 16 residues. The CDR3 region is CASRAGTGGFSGELFF. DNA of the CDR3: TGTGCCAGCAGGGCCGGGACAGGGGGTTTCTCCGGGGAGCTGTTTTTT. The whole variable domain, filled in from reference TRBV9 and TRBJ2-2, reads DSGVTQTPKHLITATGQRVTLRCSPRSGDLSVYWYQQSLDQGLQFLIQYYNGEERAKGNILERFSAQQFPDLHSELNLSSLELGDSALYFCASRAGTGGFSGELFFGEGSRLTVL.

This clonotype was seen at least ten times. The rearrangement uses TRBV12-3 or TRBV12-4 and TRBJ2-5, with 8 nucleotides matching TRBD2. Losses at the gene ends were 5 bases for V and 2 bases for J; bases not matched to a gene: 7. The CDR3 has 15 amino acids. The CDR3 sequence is CASSAALAGQETQYF. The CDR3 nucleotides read TGTGCCAGCAGTGCCGCCTTAGCGGGGCAAGAGACCCAGTACTTC.